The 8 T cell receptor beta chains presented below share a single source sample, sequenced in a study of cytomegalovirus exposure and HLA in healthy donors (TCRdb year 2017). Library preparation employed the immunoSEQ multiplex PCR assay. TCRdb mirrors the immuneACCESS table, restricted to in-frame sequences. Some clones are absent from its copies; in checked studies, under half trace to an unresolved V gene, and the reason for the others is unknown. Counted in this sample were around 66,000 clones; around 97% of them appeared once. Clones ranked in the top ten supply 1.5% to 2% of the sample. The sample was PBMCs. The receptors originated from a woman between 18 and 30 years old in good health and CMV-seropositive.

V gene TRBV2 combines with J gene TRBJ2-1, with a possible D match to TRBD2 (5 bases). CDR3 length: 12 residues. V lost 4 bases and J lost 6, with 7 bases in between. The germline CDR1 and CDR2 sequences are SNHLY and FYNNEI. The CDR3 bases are TGTGCCAGCAGTGGGACTGCCAATGAGCAGTTCTTC. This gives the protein CASSGTANEQFF.

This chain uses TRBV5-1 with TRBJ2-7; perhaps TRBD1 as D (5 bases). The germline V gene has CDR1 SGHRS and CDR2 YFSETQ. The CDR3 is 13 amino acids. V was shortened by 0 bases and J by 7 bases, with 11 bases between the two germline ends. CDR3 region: CASSLGQKGEQYF. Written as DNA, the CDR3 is TGCGCCAGCAGCTTGGGGCAGAAGGGGGAGCAGTACTTC.

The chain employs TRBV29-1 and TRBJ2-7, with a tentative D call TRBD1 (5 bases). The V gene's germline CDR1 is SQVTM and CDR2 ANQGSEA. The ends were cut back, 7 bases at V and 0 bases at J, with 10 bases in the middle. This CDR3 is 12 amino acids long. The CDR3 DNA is TGCAGCGCAATGACAGTCTCCTACGAGCAGTACTTC. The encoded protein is CSAMTVSYEQYF.

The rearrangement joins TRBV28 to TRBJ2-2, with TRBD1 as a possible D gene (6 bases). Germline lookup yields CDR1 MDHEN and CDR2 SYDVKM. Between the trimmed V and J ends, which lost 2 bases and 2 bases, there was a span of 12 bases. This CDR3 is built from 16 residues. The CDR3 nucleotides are TGTGCCAGCAGTTTAGTTGAGGGACATAACACCGGGGAGCTGTTTTTT. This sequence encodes CASSLVEGHNTGELFF. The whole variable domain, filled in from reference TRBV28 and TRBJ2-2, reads DVKVTQSSRYLVKRTGEKVFLECVQDMDHENMFWYRQDPGLGLRLIYFSYDVKMKEKGDIPEGYSVSREKKERFSLILESASTNQTSMYLCASSLVEGHNTGELFFGEGSRLTVL.

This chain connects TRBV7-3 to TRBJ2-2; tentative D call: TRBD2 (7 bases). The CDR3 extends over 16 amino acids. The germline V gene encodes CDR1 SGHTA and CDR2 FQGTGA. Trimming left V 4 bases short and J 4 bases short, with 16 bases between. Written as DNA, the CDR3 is TGTGCCAGCAGCTCCAGGACTAGGGGGGGCACCGGGGAGCTGTTTTTT. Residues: CASSSRTRGGTGELFF.

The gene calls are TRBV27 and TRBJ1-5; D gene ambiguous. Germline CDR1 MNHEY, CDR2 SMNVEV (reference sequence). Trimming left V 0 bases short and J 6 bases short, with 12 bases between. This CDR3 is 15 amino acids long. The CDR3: CASSLSLIAGQPQHF. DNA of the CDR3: TGTGCCAGCAGTTTATCGCTGATAGCGGGTCAGCCCCAGCATTTT.

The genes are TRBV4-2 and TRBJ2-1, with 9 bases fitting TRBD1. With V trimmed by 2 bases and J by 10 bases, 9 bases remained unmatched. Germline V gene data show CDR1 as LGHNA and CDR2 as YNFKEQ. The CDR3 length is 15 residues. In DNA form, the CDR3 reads TGTGCCAGCAGCCAAAACAGGGGGCCGGCCATCGAGCAGTTCTTC. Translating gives CASSQNRGPAIEQFF.

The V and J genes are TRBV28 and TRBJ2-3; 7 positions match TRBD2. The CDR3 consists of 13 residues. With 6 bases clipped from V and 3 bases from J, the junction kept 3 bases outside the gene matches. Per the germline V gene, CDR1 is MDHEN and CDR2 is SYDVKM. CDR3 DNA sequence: TGTGCCAGCAGACGGGGGGTGACAGATACGCAGTATTTT. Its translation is CASRRGVTDTQYF.